The TCR beta chain under discussion was sequenced for a study of blood T cells in healthy people across ages. Combining a sample-barcoded 5' primer with a J-beta primer mix, a second PCR ran for about 7 to 11 cycles. Using its own MiXCR run on the 5' RACE reads, TCRdb lists one record per CDR3 protein. The sample records 790,000 or so distinct CDR3 sequences, 56% being singletons. Germline loops: CDR1 SGHTA, CDR2 FQGNSA. CDR3 size: 12 residues. A note on this clonotype: The antigen remains undetermined.

Study-wide points: Donor CMV status, an unknown factor, possibly confounded changes in expanded clonotypes. TCR beta diversity per million T cells fell roughly linearly with age.

V usage is TRBV7-2 and J usage is TRBJ2-7; D not certain. The last part of the DNA fits TRBJ2-5 better; the J call may be wrong. Sequencing was performed on blood. This receptor was taken from a man aged 35-49 years in good health. CDR3 sequence reads: CASSYDLETQYF. DNA of the CDR3: TGTGCCAGCAGCTATGACCTGGAGACCCAGTACTTC.